The sequence of this T cell receptor (beta chain) was determined in a study of blood T cells in healthy people across ages. Then a second PCR, running about 7 to 11 cycles, was carried out with a sample-barcoded 5' primer and a J-beta primer mix. TCRdb independently ran MiXCR on the 5' RACE reads; one entry per CDR3 protein. The table has 250,000 to 300,000 distinct CDR3 sequences, 25% to 30% seen once; the top ten hold approximately 28%. Each of the donors had roughly 9.4 milliliters of peripheral blood drawn into EDTA-treated Vacutainer tubes. Germline-derived CDR1 and CDR2 are MNHEY and SVGAGI. With V trimmed by 4 bases and J by 5 bases, 8 bases remained unmatched. The length of the CDR3 is 15 residues.

The sample comprised blood. This TCR was sampled from a woman in her 70s in good health. V gene TRBV6-5 combines with J gene TRBJ2-5; 9 bases are a match to TRBD2. In nucleotides, the CDR3 is TGTGCCAGCAGTTCTCTAGCGGGGTACGGGGAGACCCAGTACTTC. This codes for CASSSLAGYGETQYF.